These T cell receptor beta chains were read from a single sample in a study of cytomegalovirus exposure and HLA in healthy donors. The protocol was immunoSEQ multiplex PCR, while the TCRdb copy is restricted to in-frame clones and leaves out a portion. This sample's table reports 95,000 to 150,000 clones. Source material: PBMCs. The receptors here all came from a man younger than 45 in good health and CMV-seronegative. CDR3s leave out the opening cysteine and the closing phenylalanine or tryptophan.

v_call cdr3_aa
TRBV27 ASSPQGYEQY
TRBV30 AWSHPAGPNTEAF
TRBV19 ASSLRNTEAF
TRBV7-9 ASSLPVLSGNTIY
TRBV7-3 ASSFLGTVGETQY
TRBV7-9 ASILGDSGAEAF
TRBV28 ASATGTTEAF
TRBV29-1 SVEGTSGIYTDTQY
TRBV4-3 ASSQDRTESNQPQH
TRBV11-2 ASSFDLQETQY
TRBV12-5 ASASRTSGRNNEQF
TRBV6-4 ASSEILAASTDTQY
TRBV11-2 ASSGFKRRDGYT
TRBV28 AGNRALNTEAF
TRBV18 ASSRVRVGELF
TRBV21-1 ASIILAGGTDTQY
TRBV10-3 ANGVEGRTGELF
TRBV7-9 ASSPGTGETQY
TRBV7-3 ASSSGRQESYGYT
TRBV6-7 ASSHHLAGGPFSYEQY